This T cell receptor (beta chain) was obtained from a study of blood T cell repertoires in COVID-19. Assay: immunoSEQ multiplex PCR; the TCRdb copy retains only in-frame clones and omits some. The repertoire holds about 300,000 clones, with about 81% as singletons. The CDR3 totals 14 residues, both ends included. Germline loops: CDR1 MDHEN, CDR2 SYDVKM. As regards this clone: It is unclear where the CDR3 begins or ends on the DNA, so no DNA is shown, and the CDR3 is as TCRdb lists it.

The sequenced material came from peripheral blood. V and J are TRBV28 and TRBJ1-2. The origin of this receptor is a human donor with COVID-19, enrolled during active disease. The donor label of this sample is uncertain. CDR3 in amino acids: CASSFGEGLVGYTF.